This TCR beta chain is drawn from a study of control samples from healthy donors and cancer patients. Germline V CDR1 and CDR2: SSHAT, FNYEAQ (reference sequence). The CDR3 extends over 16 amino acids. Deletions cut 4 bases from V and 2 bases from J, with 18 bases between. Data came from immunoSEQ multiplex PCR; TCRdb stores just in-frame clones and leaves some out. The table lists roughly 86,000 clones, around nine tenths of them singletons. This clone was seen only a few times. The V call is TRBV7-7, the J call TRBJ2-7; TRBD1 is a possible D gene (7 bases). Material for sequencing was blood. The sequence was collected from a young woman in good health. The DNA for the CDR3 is TGTGCCAGCAGCTCACCCTCAGGGGGGATAGCCTACGAGCAGTACTTC. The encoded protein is CASSSPSGGIAYEQYF. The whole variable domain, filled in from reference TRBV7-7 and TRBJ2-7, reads GAGVSQSPRYKVTKRGQDVTLRCDPISSHATLYWYQQALGQGPEFLTYFNYEAQPDKSGLPSDRFSAERPEGSISTLTIQRTEQRDSAMYRCASSSPSGGIAYEQYFGPGTRLTVT.